This record concerns one T cell receptor beta chain sequence. Antigen: not known. With 3 bases clipped from V and 5 bases from J, the junction kept 5 bases outside the gene matches. The length of the CDR3 is 16 residues. Germline V gives CDR1 KGHSH, CDR2 LQKENI. Each replicate PCR on the sorted subsets used 150 to 200 ng DNA (approximately 33,000 T cell genomes). Original processing methods: In the immunoSEQ data, sequences were junction-only and lacked quality scores, so filtering differed. TCRdb keeps only in-frame clones here, not all; method: immunoSEQ multiplex PCR. That table gives V, J and clone size, and the DNA gave D and trimming. Of approximately 2.1 million clones listed, over 85% were seen once; the top ten hold 0.35% to 0.5%. This record belongs to a study of shared clonotypes between healthy human individuals. Study outcomes and limitations: Relative to clonotypes present in all four donors, those not shared had lower generation probabilities.

The V and J genes are TRBV18 and TRBJ2-2; 11 bases fit TRBD1. This TCR was recovered from a man aged 18 to 29 in good health. Some clones in this sample may be carry-over from other donors' samples. Sequencing was carried out using naive CD4+ T cells from PBMCs. Subset noted: CD45RA+ positively selected. This CDR3 reads CASSPDRGQDTGELFF. The DNA for the CDR3 is TGTGCCAGCTCACCGGACAGGGGGCAGGATACCGGGGAGCTGTTTTTT. Full variable domain (outside the CDR3, taken from reference TRBV18 and TRBJ2-2): NAGVMQNPRHLVRRRGQEARLRCSPMKGHSHVYWYRQLPEEGLKFMVYLQKENIIDESGMPKERFSAEFPKEGPSILRIQQVVRGDSAAYFCASSPDRGQDTGELFFGEGSRLTVL.